A single sample gave rise to the 2 T cell receptor beta chains below, sequenced in a study of cytomegalovirus exposure and HLA in healthy donors. A multiplex PCR was run with 60 Vbeta primers and 13 Jbeta primers. Measured with immunoSEQ multiplex PCR; TCRdb has only the in-frame clones, and not every one. The data hold about 230,000 clones, with 85% to 90% observed a single time. The sequenced sample consisted of PBMCs. The receptors originated from a human donor in good health.

In its sample, this clone was seen once. This chain connects TRBV18 to TRBJ2-7; maybe TRBD2 (6 bases). The germline V gene has CDR1 KGHSH and CDR2 LQKENI. The ends were cut back, 4 bases at V and 4 bases at J, with 14 bases in the middle. The CDR3 loop spans 14 amino acids. CDR3 sequence (DNA): TGTGCCAGCTCACTTGGAGGGATTGGGTACGAGCAGTACTTC. The encoded protein is CASSLGGIGYEQYF. Based on the CDR3 plus reference TRBV18 and TRBJ2-7, the full variable domain is NAGVMQNPRHLVRRRGQEARLRCSPMKGHSHVYWYRQLPEEGLKFMVYLQKENIIDESGMPKERFSAEFPKEGPSILRIQQVVRGDSAAYFCASSLGGIGYEQYFGPGTRLTVT.

The chain joins TRBV28 to TRBJ2-5, with 7 bases lining up with TRBD1. J was trimmed by 2 bases and V by 5 bases; bases with no gene match: 8. Germline assignment: CDR1 MDHEN and CDR2 SYDVKM. This CDR3 is 15 amino acids long. CDR3 in amino acids: CASSGLGTEQETQYF. The CDR3 region has the DNA TGTGCCAGCAGTGGCCTAGGGACAGAACAAGAGACCCAGTACTTC.